A selection of T cell receptor beta chains follows, all from one sample in a study of T cell repertoires in cytomegalovirus infection. TCRdb reprocessed the reads via MiXCR and lists one record per CDR3 protein. Altogether around 550,000 distinct CDR3 sequences are present, about a quarter being singletons, with the ten largest covering around 13%. Sequenced sample: PBMCs. These receptors all come from a human donor in good health (CMV status not recorded). Some clones in this sample may be carry-over from other donors' samples. Both conserved end residues are trimmed from each CDR3. A D gene is named only where the DNA matches it firmly.

TRBD2	TRBV18	TRBJ2-2	ASSPLAAGETGELF
NA	TRBV11-3	TRBJ2-4	ASAGKSKNIQY
TRBD1	TRBV7-4	TRBJ2-2	ASSWGQGGTGELF
NA	TRBV27	TRBJ1-6	ASTLSGNSPLH
TRBD1	TRBV30	TRBJ1-4	AWRPGQGFREKLF
NA	TRBV7-2	TRBJ1-5	ASSIRADQPQH
NA	TRBV10-3	TRBJ2-7	AISETSLYEQY
NA	TRBV7-2	TRBJ1-5	ASSLGQGMNQPQH
NA	TRBV6-2/TRBV6-3	TRBJ2-1	ASSYDRALRNEQF
TRBD1	TRBV6-1	TRBJ1-1	ASSRQGLDTEAF
TRBD1	TRBV27	TRBJ1-5	ASSLLGQGLIGNQPQH
NA	TRBV24-1	TRBJ2-1	ATSDSGAQYNEQF
TRBD2	TRBV7-2	TRBJ2-1	ASSQNVGRPGDEQF
NA	TRBV27	TRBJ2-5	ASSFWAAPDQETQY
NA	TRBV7-8	TRBJ2-7	ASSRARGNILSYEQY
TRBD1	TRBV7-9	TRBJ1-1	ASSLAAGTGYTEAF
NA	TRBV20-1	TRBJ2-1	SAAKAQRKASYNEQF
NA	TRBV7-2	TRBJ1-1	ASSLAKGRFTEAF
TRBD2	TRBV7-3	TRBJ2-1	ASSYSGGAGNEQF
NA	TRBV12-3/TRBV12-4	TRBJ1-2	ASSSRGLGGYT
TRBD1	TRBV19	TRBJ1-3	ASSFNPGQRRNTIY
NA	TRBV7-2	TRBJ2-1	ASSRKNQGGEQF
TRBD2	TRBV2	TRBJ2-5	ASRLAGDGTQY
TRBD1	TRBV7-6	TRBJ2-3	ASSFKTGHTDTQY
NA	TRBV2	TRBJ1-5	ASSGVLSPPQH
TRBD1	TRBV6-5	TRBJ1-5	ASSRKPGTGSNQPQH
TRBD1	TRBV6-1	TRBJ1-2	ASSEAWTGEGYT
NA	TRBV20-1	TRBJ1-3	SARTYGNTIY
NA	TRBV12-3/TRBV12-4	TRBJ1-1	ASTSGLGNTEAF
TRBD2	TRBV7-2	TRBJ2-3	ASSSGLAGSRDTQY
TRBD2	TRBV7-2	TRBJ2-1	ASSTRTSGYNEQF
NA	TRBV6-2/TRBV6-3	TRBJ1-1	ASREGRLTEAF
TRBD2	TRBV10-3	TRBJ2-1	AINTGTSGRSNEQF
NA	TRBV7-2	TRBJ2-1	ASSRTPRSDEQF
NA	TRBV4-2	TRBJ1-2	ASSQESSGYT
TRBD2	TRBV7-2	TRBJ2-3	ASSSRRGGTSGRRYPDTQY
NA	TRBV6-2/TRBV6-3	TRBJ2-1	ASSLTAPYNEQF
NA	TRBV2	TRBJ1-2	ASNRQVNYGYT
TRBD2	TRBV2	TRBJ2-7	ASSETSGFSYEQY
NA	TRBV20-1	TRBJ1-5	SASPSYSNQPQH
TRBD1	TRBV4-1	TRBJ1-4	ASSQDGTGAATNEKLF
NA	TRBV10-3	TRBJ2-2	AISEGPTGELF
TRBD2	TRBV6-8	TRBJ2-1	ASSPPGGREQF
NA	TRBV7-2	TRBJ2-2	ASSLWDTGELF
TRBD2	TRBV6-2/TRBV6-3	TRBJ2-2	ASSYWTSVGELF
NA	TRBV15	TRBJ2-7	ATSRRLSRVEQY
TRBD2	TRBV7-9	TRBJ2-1	ASSGGLGGRARRPYNEQF
NA	TRBV7-2	TRBJ2-2	ASSLAGARGGELF
NA	TRBV27	TRBJ2-7	ASSLKGVRAISYEQY
TRBD1	TRBV19	TRBJ1-2	ATTGTGVGYT
NA	TRBV20-1	TRBJ1-1	SARDGEGAVTTEAF
NA	TRBV28	TRBJ2-5	ASSLSTPETQY
NA	TRBV11-2	TRBJ1-4	ASSPRLGKGKLF
NA	TRBV27	TRBJ1-1	ASSIRLGGITEAF
NA	TRBV5-4	TRBJ2-1	ASSLKEPGEQF